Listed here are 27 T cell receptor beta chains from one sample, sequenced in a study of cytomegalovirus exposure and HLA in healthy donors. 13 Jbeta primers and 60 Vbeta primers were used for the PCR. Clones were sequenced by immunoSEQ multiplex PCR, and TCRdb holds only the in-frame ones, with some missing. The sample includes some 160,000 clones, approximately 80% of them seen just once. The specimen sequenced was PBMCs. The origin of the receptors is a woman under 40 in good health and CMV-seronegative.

The CDR3 here is CSVRSSTGWFSGYTF. CDR3 in DNA: TGCAGCGTTAGATCTTCGACAGGGTGGTTCTCTGGCTACACCTTC. The chain has TRBV29-1 and TRBJ1-2; TRBD1 matches at 7 bases. The J segment lost 7 bases and the V segment lost 5 bases, leaving 16 bases of the junction unmatched. The CDR3 is 15 amino acids. Germline V gene sequence: CDR1 SQVTM, CDR2 ANQGSEA.

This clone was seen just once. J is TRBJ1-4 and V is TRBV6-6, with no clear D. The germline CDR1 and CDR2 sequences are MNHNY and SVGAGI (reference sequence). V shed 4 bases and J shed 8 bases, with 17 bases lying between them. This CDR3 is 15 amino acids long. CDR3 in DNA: TGTGCCAGCAGTTTGCCAGGCCCTCGGGAGGAAAAACTGTTTTTT. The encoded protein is CASSLPGPREEKLFF.

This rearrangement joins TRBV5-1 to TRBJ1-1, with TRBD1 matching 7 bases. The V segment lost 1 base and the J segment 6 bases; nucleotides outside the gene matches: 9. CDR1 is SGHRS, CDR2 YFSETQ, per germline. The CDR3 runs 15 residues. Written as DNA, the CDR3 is TGCGCCAGCAGCTTGATCCAGGGGGATATGGCTGAAGCTTTCTTT. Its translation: CASSLIQGDMAEAFF.

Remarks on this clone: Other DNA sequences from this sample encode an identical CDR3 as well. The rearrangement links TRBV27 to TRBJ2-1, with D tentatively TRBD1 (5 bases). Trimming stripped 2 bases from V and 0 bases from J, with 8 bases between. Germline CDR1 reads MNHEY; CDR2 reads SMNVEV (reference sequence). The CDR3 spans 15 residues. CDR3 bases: TGTGCCAGCAGTTTAGACAGAAGCTCCTACAATGAGCAGTTCTTC. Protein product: CASSLDRSSYNEQFF.

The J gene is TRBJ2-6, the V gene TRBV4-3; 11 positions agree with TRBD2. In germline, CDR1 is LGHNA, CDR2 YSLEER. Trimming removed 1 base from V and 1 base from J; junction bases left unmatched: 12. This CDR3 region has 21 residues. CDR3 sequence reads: CASSQGVAGGPERSGANVLTF. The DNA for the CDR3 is TGCGCCAGCAGCCAAGGGGTAGCGGGAGGGCCTGAGCGTTCTGGGGCCAACGTCCTGACTTTC.

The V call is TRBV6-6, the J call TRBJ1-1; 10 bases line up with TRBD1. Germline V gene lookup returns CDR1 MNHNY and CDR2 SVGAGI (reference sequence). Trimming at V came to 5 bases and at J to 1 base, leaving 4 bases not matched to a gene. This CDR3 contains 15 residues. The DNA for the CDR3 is TGTGCCAGCAGTCCGACAGGGGGCAGGAACACTGAAGCTTTCTTT. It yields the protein CASSPTGGRNTEAFF.

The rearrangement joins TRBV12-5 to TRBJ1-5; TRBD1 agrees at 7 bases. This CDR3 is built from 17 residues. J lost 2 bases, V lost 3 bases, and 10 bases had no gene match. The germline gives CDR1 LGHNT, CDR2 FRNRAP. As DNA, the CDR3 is TGTGCTAGTGGTTTCTTGATTCTAGGACAGGGCAATCAGCCCCAGCATTTT. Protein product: CASGFLILGQGNQPQHF.

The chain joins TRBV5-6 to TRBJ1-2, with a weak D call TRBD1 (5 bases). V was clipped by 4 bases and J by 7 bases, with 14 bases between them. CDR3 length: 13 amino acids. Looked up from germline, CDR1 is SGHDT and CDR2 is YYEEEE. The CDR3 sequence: CASSVGGGSGYTF. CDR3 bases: TGTGCCAGCAGCGTCGGTGGGGGGTCTGGCTACACCTTC.

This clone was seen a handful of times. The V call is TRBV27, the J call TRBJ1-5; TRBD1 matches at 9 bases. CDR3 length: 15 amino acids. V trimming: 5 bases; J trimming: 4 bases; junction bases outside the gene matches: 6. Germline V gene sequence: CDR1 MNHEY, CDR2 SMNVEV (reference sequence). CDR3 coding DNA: TGTGCCAGCAGTCAAGGGACAGGGTCTAATCAGCCCCAGCATTTT. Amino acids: CASSQGTGSNQPQHF.

CDR3 DNA sequence: TGTGCCAGTAGTACTCGGGGGGCTCATACTGAAGCTTTCTTT. Translated: CASSTRGAHTEAFF. The chain employs TRBV19 and TRBJ1-1, with a weak D call TRBD1 (6 bases). Germline V gene data show CDR1 as LNHDA and CDR2 as SQIVND (reference sequence). This CDR3 spans 14 amino acids. V was cut by 4 bases and J by 5 bases, with 14 bases left in between.

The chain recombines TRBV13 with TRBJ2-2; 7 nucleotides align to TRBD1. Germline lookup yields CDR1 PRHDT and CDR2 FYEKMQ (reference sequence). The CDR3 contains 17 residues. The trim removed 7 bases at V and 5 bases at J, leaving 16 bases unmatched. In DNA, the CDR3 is TGTGCCAGCACGAGTTTAGCAGGGGGACAGAATACCGGGGAGCTGTTTTTT. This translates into CASTSLAGGQNTGELFF.

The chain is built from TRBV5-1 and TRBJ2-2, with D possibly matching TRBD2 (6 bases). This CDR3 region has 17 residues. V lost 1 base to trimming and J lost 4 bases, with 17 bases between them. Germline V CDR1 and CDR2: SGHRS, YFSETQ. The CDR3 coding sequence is TGCGCCAGCAGCTTGAGTGTCGCGGGATCTGGCACCGGGGAGCTGTTTTTT. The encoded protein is CASSLSVAGSGTGELFF.

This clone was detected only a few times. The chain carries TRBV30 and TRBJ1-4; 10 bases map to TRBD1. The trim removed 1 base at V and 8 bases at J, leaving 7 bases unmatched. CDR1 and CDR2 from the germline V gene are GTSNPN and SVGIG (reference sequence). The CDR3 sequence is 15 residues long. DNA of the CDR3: TGTGCCTGGAGTGGGACAGGGGGTCAAGTCGAAAAACTGTTTTTT. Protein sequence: CAWSGTGGQVEKLFF.

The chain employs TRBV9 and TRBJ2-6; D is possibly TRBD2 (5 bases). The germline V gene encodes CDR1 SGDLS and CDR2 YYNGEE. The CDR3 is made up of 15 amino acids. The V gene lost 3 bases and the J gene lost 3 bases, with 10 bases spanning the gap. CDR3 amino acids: CASSGYGDGANVLTF. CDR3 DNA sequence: TGTGCCAGCAGCGGGTACGGGGATGGGGCCAACGTCCTGACTTTC.

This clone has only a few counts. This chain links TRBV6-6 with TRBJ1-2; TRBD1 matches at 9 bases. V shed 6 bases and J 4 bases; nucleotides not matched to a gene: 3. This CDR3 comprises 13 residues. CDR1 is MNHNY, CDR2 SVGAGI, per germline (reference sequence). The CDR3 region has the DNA TGTGCCAGCAGACAGGGGGCTGGCTATGGCTACACCTTC. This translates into CASRQGAGYGYTF.

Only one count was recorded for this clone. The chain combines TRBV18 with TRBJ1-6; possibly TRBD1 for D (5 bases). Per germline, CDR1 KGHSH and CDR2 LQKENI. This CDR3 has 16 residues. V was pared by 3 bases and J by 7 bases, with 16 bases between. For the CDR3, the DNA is TGTGCCAGCTCACCTCCGGGGGGACCAAAGAATTCACCCCTCCACTTT. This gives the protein CASSPPGGPKNSPLHF.

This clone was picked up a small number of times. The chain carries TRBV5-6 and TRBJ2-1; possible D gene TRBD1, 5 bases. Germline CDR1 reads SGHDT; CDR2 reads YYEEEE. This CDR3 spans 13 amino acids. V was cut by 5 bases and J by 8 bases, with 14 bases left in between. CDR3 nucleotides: TGTGCCAGCAGTTACAGGAACCGGGATGAGCAGTTCTTC. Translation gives CASSYRNRDEQFF. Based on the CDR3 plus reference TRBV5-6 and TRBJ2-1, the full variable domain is DAGVTQSPTHLIKTRGQQVTLRCSPKSGHDTVSWYQQALGQGPQFIFQYYEEEERQRGNFPDRFSGHQFPNYSSELNVNALLLGDSALYLCASSYRNRDEQFFGPGTRLTVL.

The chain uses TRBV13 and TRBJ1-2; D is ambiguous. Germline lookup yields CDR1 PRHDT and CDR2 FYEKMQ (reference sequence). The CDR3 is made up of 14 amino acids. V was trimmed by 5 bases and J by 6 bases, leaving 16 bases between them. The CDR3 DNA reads TGTGCCAGCAGCCCACCGCGGGATGGGGATGGCTACACCTTC. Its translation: CASSPPRDGDGYTF.

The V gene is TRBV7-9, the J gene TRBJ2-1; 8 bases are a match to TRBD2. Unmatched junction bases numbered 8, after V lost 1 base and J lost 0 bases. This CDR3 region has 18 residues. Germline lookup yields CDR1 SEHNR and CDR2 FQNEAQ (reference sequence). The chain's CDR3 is CASSLVGRGASSYNEQFF. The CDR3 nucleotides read TGTGCCAGCAGCTTAGTAGGGCGGGGGGCCAGCTCCTACAATGAGCAGTTCTTC.

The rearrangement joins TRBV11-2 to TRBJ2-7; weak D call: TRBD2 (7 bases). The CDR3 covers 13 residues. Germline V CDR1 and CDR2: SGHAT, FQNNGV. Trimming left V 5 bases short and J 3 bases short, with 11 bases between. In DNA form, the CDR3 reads TGTGCCAGCAGCCCCGGGGGGCGCTACGAGCAGTACTTC. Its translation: CASSPGGRYEQYF.

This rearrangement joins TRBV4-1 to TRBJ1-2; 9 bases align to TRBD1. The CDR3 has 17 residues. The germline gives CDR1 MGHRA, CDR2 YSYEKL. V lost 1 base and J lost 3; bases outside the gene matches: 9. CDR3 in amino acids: CASSQGYLRDRDYGYTF. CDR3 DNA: TGCGCCAGCAGCCAAGGGTACCTCCGGGACAGGGACTATGGCTACACCTTC.

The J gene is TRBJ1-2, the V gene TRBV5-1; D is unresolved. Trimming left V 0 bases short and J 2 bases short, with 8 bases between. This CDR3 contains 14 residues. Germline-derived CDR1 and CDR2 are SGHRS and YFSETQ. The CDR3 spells CASSLGTKNYGYTF. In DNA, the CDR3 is TGCGCCAGCAGCTTGGGTACAAAAAACTATGGCTACACCTTC.

This chain's CDR3 is CASSQEMTGPMGNEKLFF. In DNA, the CDR3 is TGTGCCAGCAGCCAGGAAATGACAGGCCCCATGGGGAATGAAAAACTGTTTTTT. The chain uses TRBV4-2 and TRBJ1-4, with D perhaps TRBD1 (6 bases). The ends were cut back, 3 bases at V and 5 bases at J, with 22 bases in the middle. The CDR3 has 18 residues. The V gene's germline CDR1 is LGHNA and CDR2 YNFKEQ.

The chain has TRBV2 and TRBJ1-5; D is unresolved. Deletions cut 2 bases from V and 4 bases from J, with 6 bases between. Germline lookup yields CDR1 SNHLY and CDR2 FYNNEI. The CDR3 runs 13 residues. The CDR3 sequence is CASSESGNQPQHF. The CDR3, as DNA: TGTGCCAGCAGTGAATCGGGGAATCAGCCCCAGCATTTT.

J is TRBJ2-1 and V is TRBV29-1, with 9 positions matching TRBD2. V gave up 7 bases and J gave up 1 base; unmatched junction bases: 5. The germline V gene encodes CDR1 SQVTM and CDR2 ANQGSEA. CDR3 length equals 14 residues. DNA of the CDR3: TGCAGCGCCGGACTAGCGCGTTCCTACAATGAGCAGTTCTTC. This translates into CSAGLARSYNEQFF.

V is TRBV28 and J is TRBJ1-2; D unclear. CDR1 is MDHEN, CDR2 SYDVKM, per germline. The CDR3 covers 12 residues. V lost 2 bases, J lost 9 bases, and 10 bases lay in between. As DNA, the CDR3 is TGTGCCAGCAGTTTAGACGGGGAGAGCTACACCTTC. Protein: CASSLDGESYTF.

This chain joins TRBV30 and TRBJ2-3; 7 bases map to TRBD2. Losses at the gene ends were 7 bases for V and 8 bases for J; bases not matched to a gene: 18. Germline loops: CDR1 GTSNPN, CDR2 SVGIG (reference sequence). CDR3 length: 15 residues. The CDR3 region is CALSKTTGLVVTQYF. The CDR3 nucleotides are TGTGCCTTAAGCAAAACCACCGGACTAGTTGTTACGCAGTATTTT.